One sample yielded the 20 T cell receptor beta chains listed below, sequenced in a study of T cells in Graves' hyperthyroidism and ophthalmopathy. Amplification yielded TCR beta CDR3 regions, with RNA transcripts as the source. HTBI primers were employed in a first-round RT-PCR of the TCR CDR3. In TCRdb, the multiplex PCR reads were re-called with MiXCR into one record per CDR3 protein. In the table there are a few hundred thousand distinct CDR3 sequences, 15% to 18% of which are singletons. Source material: blood. These receptors all come from a woman younger than 35 with Graves' hyperthyroidism that later progressed to Graves' ophthalmopathy.

This clonotype came up many times. The chain recombines TRBV11-2 with TRBJ2-1; tentative D call: TRBD2 (6 bases). The ends were cut back, 3 bases at V and 5 bases at J, with 26 bases in the middle. This CDR3 contains 19 residues. The germline V gene encodes CDR1 SGHAT and CDR2 FQNNGV. This CDR3 reads CASSFPHWEFLAGNNEQFF. The CDR3 DNA reads as TGTGCCAGCAGCTTCCCACATTGGGAGTTTTTGGCGGGAAACAATGAGCAGTTCTTC. Complete variable domain (other parts from reference TRBV11-2 and TRBJ2-1): EAGVAQSPRYKIIEKRQSVAFWCNPISGHATLYWYQQILGQGPKLLIQFQNNGVVDDSQLPKDRFSAERLKGVDSTLKIQPAKLEDSAVYLCASSFPHWEFLAGNNEQFFGPGTRLTVL.

This clonotype was found many times. The chain employs TRBV30 and TRBJ2-7, with 8 positions matching TRBD1. V lost 5 bases and J lost 1; bases outside the gene matches: 10. CDR1 is GTSNPN, CDR2 SVGIG, per germline (reference sequence). This CDR3 contains 15 residues. The CDR3 here is CAWGGQGASSYEQYF. The CDR3 DNA reads as TGTGCCTGGGGGGGGCAGGGGGCCTCTTCCTACGAGCAGTACTTC.

This clonotype was recorded at least ten times. The V call is TRBV20-1, the J call TRBJ2-3; 10 nucleotides agree with TRBD1. The V and J ends lost 5 bases and 2 bases, in that order; junction bases with no gene match: 7. This CDR3 contains 15 residues. Germline CDR1 DFQATT, CDR2 SNEGSKA (reference sequence). DNA for the CDR3: TGCAGTGCTTTAAGTGACAGGGGGCCCACAGATACGCAGTATTTT. Translating it yields CSALSDRGPTDTQYF.

This clonotype was picked up many times. The chain employs TRBV28 and TRBJ2-7, with a tentative D call TRBD1 (6 bases). The CDR3 consists of 12 residues. V lost 3 bases to trimming and J lost 7 bases, with 10 bases between them. CDR1 and CDR2 from the germline V gene are MDHEN and SYDVKM. The CDR3 reads CASSFSRGEQYF. DNA for the CDR3: TGTGCCAGCAGTTTTTCAAGGGGGGAGCAGTACTTC.

The chain recombines TRBV24-1 with TRBJ2-2, with D perhaps being TRBD1 or TRBD2 (6 bases each). The CDR3 runs 14 residues. V lost 4 bases to trimming and J lost 7 bases, with 12 bases between them. CDR1 is KGHDR and CDR2 is SFDVKD in the germline V gene. The CDR3 DNA is TGTGCCACCAGTGAAACAGGAGGGGGCGGGGAGCTGTTTTTT. Translated: CATSETGGGGELFF.

This clonotype came up many times. The CDR3 DNA is TGTGCCAGCAGCTCGAACCTACACGTCCAAGAGACCCAGTACTTC. Its protein product is CASSSNLHVQETQYF. The V gene is TRBV7-9, the J gene TRBJ2-5, with no clear D. This CDR3 is 15 amino acids long. The germline CDR1 and CDR2 sequences are SEHNR and FQNEAQ (reference sequence). The V end lost 4 bases, the J end lost 1 base, and 13 bases lay between the germline ends.

This chain connects TRBV28 to TRBJ2-3; D is undetermined. Trimming removed 5 bases at V and 7 bases at J, with 10 bases between. The CDR3 has 12 amino acids. CDR1 is MDHEN, CDR2 SYDVKM, per germline. The CDR3 here is CASSLSANTQYF. As DNA, the CDR3 is TGTGCCAGCAGTCTATCGGCTAATACGCAGTATTTT. Together with reference TRBV28 and TRBJ2-3, the CDR3 gives the full variable domain: DVKVTQSSRYLVKRTGEKVFLECVQDMDHENMFWYRQDPGLGLRLIYFSYDVKMKEKGDIPEGYSVSREKKERFSLILESASTNQTSMYLCASSLSANTQYFGPGTRLTVL.

The sample holds a few counts of this clonotype. The chain has TRBV20-1 and TRBJ1-1; D is possibly TRBD1 (6 bases). The V gene lost 3 bases and the J gene lost 1 base, with 12 bases spanning the gap. In germline, CDR1 is DFQATT, CDR2 SNEGSKA (reference sequence). CDR3 length equals 14 residues. The CDR3 loop reads CSASFGGQNTEAFF. Here the CDR3 DNA reads TGCAGTGCTAGTTTCGGGGGACAGAACACTGAAGCTTTCTTT.

This clonotype was counted between two and nine times. The genes are TRBV6-1 and TRBJ2-1; D remains unclear. The V gene's germline CDR1 is MNHNS and CDR2 SASEGT. Trimming left V 7 bases short and J 5 bases short, with 15 bases between. The CDR3 is 14 amino acids. CDR3 protein: CASTASSNHNEQFF. CDR3 DNA sequence: TGTGCCAGCACGGCGTCGTCTAATCACAATGAGCAGTTCTTC.

This clonotype was picked up many times. The J gene is TRBJ2-1, the V gene TRBV30, with D maybe TRBD2 (6 bases). The germline V gene has CDR1 GTSNPN and CDR2 SVGIG (reference sequence). V was shortened by 2 bases and J by 10 bases, with 12 bases between the two germline ends. CDR3 length equals 12 residues. CDR3: CAWSRRENEQFF. DNA for the CDR3: TGTGCCTGGAGTCGTCGGGAGAACGAGCAGTTCTTC.

This clonotype was recorded at least ten times. The rearrangement links TRBV24-1 to TRBJ1-5; 10 positions match TRBD1. The CDR3 loop spans 14 amino acids. V was pared by 3 bases and J by 11 bases, with 6 bases of the junction left unmatched. Germline loops: CDR1 KGHDR, CDR2 SFDVKD. The CDR3 region has the DNA TGTGCCACCAGTGATGTGGGACAGGGGCAAACCCAGCATTTT. The encoded protein is CATSDVGQGQTQHF.

Worth noting for this clonotype: A single base separates this from a much larger clone, so it may be a read error. No conserved phenylalanine or tryptophan is present at the end of the CDR3, so a read error is the likely explanation. V is TRBV10-3 and J is TRBJ2-5; 12 bases match TRBD1. The ends lost 5 bases at V and 5 bases at J; junction bases unmatched: 9. This CDR3 has 16 amino acids. Germline CDR1 ENHRY, CDR2 SYGVKD. In DNA, the CDR3 is TGTGCCATCAGTTCCGGGACAGGGGGCGCGAGGGAGACCCAGTACCTC. As protein: CAISSGTGGARETQYL.

This chain uses TRBV30 with TRBJ2-7; D is unresolved. V gave up 4 bases and J gave up 2 bases, with 12 bases separating them. This CDR3 spans 13 amino acids. Germline V gene sequence: CDR1 GTSNPN, CDR2 SVGIG (reference sequence). CDR3 amino acids: CAWTGPPTYEQYF. In nucleotides, the CDR3 is TGTGCCTGGACAGGACCCCCTACCTACGAGCAGTACTTC.

Many counts were recorded for this clonotype. The chain combines TRBV2 with TRBJ1-2; 10 bases line up with TRBD1. CDR3 size: 14 residues. Germline trimming cut 6 bases from V and 3 bases from J; bases unmatched to any gene: 4. Germline CDR1 SNHLY, CDR2 FYNNEI. In nucleotides, the CDR3 is TGTGCCAGCAGGGCGACAGGGGGCGACTATGGCTACACCTTC. Translated: CASRATGGDYGYTF.

The V gene is TRBV13, the J gene TRBJ1-3; D unresolved. V was pared by 1 base and J by 8 bases, with 6 bases between. Germline CDR1 reads PRHDT; CDR2 reads FYEKMQ (reference sequence). CDR3 size: 12 residues. The CDR3 nucleotides are TGTGCCAGCAGCTTAGCGGGTGACACCATATATTTT. It encodes CASSLAGDTIYF.

The table lists this clonotype with many counts. The chain recombines TRBV5-1 with TRBJ2-7; 8 bases align to TRBD1. Losses at the gene ends were 3 bases for V and 4 bases for J; bases not matched to a gene: 6. Germline CDR1 reads SGHRS; CDR2 reads YFSETQ. The CDR3 has 14 residues. The chain's CDR3 is CASSSGQGWYEQYF. In nucleotides, the CDR3 is TGCGCCAGCAGCTCCGGACAGGGATGGTACGAGCAGTACTTC.

This clonotype was seen at least ten times. As DNA, the CDR3 is TGTGCCATCAGTGACCCGAGCTCCTACAATGAGCAGTTCTTC. It encodes CAISDPSSYNEQFF. V usage is TRBV10-3 and J usage is TRBJ2-1; D call uncertain. CDR1 is ENHRY and CDR2 is SYGVKD in the germline V gene. V lost 3 bases, J lost 0 bases, and 6 bases lay in between. The CDR3 has 14 residues.

This clonotype was recorded a few times. The rearrangement links TRBV7-9 to TRBJ1-1; D not resolved. Per germline, CDR1 SEHNR and CDR2 FQNEAQ (reference sequence). The CDR3 is 14 amino acids. The V end was cut by 4 bases, the J end by 8 bases, with 17 bases between. This CDR3 reads CASSSLVAGREAFF. DNA for the CDR3: TGTGCCAGCAGCTCCCTGGTAGCGGGGAGAGAAGCTTTCTTT.

Many counts were recorded for this clonotype. V gene TRBV7-8 combines with J gene TRBJ2-3; no clear D. In germline, CDR1 is SGHVS, CDR2 FQNEAQ. The V and J ends lost 5 bases and 1 base respectively, with 19 bases between them. The CDR3 extends over 17 amino acids. The CDR3 region has the DNA TGTGCCAGCAGCGCGAAAGTTGCGGATTCCCGCACAGATACGCAGTATTTT. This codes for CASSAKVADSRTDTQYF.

This clonotype was picked up many times. The V and J genes are TRBV7-8 and TRBJ2-5; no reliable D call. The ends were cut back, 1 base at V and 4 bases at J, with 10 bases in the middle. CDR1 and CDR2 from the germline V gene are SGHVS and FQNEAQ. The CDR3 is made up of 14 amino acids. The CDR3 here is CASSLVLDPETQYF. Written as DNA, the CDR3 is TGTGCCAGCAGCTTAGTCCTAGATCCAGAGACCCAGTACTTC.